These 27 T cell receptor beta chains originate from one sample sequenced in a study of vaccination effects on CD4 cells after COVID-19. These receptors have no identified antigens. Here immunoSEQ multiplex PCR was the method, and the copy in TCRdb shows in-frame clones only, minus some. The sample includes approximately 30,000 clones, around 74% of them seen just once. The culture ran for around nine days, and then CD4+ T cells were isolated. PCR-confirmed SARS-CoV-2 infection occurred in the person between March and December 2020. Participants completed two doses of the BNT162b2 or mRNA-1273 vaccine. Sequenced here: CD4+ T cells from PBMCs cultured without peptide, sampled after COVID-19 vaccination. Every receptor here comes from a human donor who had a prior SARS-CoV-2 infection.

The rearrangement links TRBV21-1 to TRBJ2-3; the table's D call, TRBD2, has no DNA check behind it. TRBV21-1 is flagged as a pseudogene. The CDR3 sequence is 17 residues long. CDR3 residues: CASSKWREGRRCETQYF. The CDR3 DNA sequence: TGTGCCAGCAGCAAATGGCGGGAGGGCCGCAGGTGTGAAACGCAGTATTTT.

This chain uses TRBV19 with TRBJ1-5, with no clear D. V was pared by 6 bases and J by 5 bases, with 14 bases between. The CDR3 loop spans 14 amino acids. Looked up from germline, CDR1 is LNHDA and CDR2 is SQIVND (reference sequence). The CDR3 bases are TGTGCCAGTAGAAGGACGGAACCTTATCAGCCCCAGCATTTT. Translation gives CASRRTEPYQPQHF.

This chain links TRBV5-4 with TRBJ2-7, with 11 bases that match TRBD2. Germline V CDR1 and CDR2: SGHNT, YYREEE (reference sequence). Trimming at V came to 5 bases and at J to 5 bases, leaving 18 bases not matched to a gene. The CDR3 length is 18 residues. Here the CDR3 DNA reads TGTGCCAGCAGTCACAGCCCCCTGACTAGCGGGAACTGGGACGAGCAGTACTTC. Translating gives CASSHSPLTSGNWDEQYF.

This clone has only one observation. V usage is TRBV10-3 and J usage is TRBJ2-3, with 15 bases aligning to TRBD2. Germline loops: CDR1 ENHRY, CDR2 SYGVKD. The V segment lost 8 bases and the J segment 5 bases; nucleotides outside the gene matches: 5. The CDR3 has 15 residues. Here the CDR3 DNA reads TGTGCCATCGGCGGACTAGCGGGAGGGGAAGATACGCAGTATTTT. Amino acids: CAIGGLAGGEDTQYF.

The chain couples TRBV3-1 (or the pseudogene TRBV3-2) to TRBJ1-1; D call uncertain. V was trimmed by 2 bases and J by 3 bases, leaving 10 bases between them. Germline CDR1 reads LGHDT; CDR2 reads YNNKEL (reference sequence). The CDR3 consists of 14 residues. The CDR3 protein is CASSQLSRDTEAFF. The CDR3 DNA is TGTGCCAGCAGCCAATTGAGTAGGGACACTGAAGCTTTCTTT.

A single count supports this clone. This rearrangement joins TRBV29-1 to TRBJ2-2, with no clear D. CDR3 length equals 11 residues. Trimming shortened V by 4 bases and J by 4 bases, and 4 bases separated the two germline ends. Looked up from germline, CDR1 is SQVTM and CDR2 is ANQGSEA. The DNA of the CDR3 is TGCAGCGTTGGGGGCACCGGGGAGCTGTTTTTT. Translated, it gives CSVGGTGELFF.

The CDR3 DNA reads as TGTGCCAGTAGAGCCGGGACAGTTTATAATTCACCCCTCCACTTT. This encodes CASRAGTVYNSPLHF. This sequence joins TRBV19 and TRBJ1-6, with 7 bases aligning to TRBD1. V trimming: 6 bases; J trimming: 4 bases; junction bases outside the gene matches: 6. This CDR3 contains 15 residues. Looked up from germline, CDR1 is LNHDA and CDR2 is SQIVND (reference sequence).

The rearrangement uses TRBV7-9 and TRBJ2-3; TRBD2 aligns across 8 bases. This CDR3 has 16 residues. In germline, CDR1 is SEHNR, CDR2 FQNEAQ (reference sequence). The V and J ends lost 5 bases and 4 bases, in that order; junction bases with no gene match: 11. The CDR3 nucleotides read TGTGCCAGCAGCCCCCTGATGAGCGGGGGTTCAGATACGCAGTATTTT. Protein sequence: CASSPLMSGGSDTQYF.

The J gene is TRBJ1-6, the V gene TRBV5-1; weak D call: TRBD1 (5 bases). V shed 4 bases and J shed 7 bases, with 12 bases lying between them. Germline-derived CDR1 and CDR2 are SGHRS and YFSETQ. The CDR3 runs to 14 residues. In DNA form, the CDR3 reads TGCGCCAGCAGCCCGGGACGGTTAAATTCACCCCTCCACTTT. It encodes CASSPGRLNSPLHF.

V gene TRBV19 combines with J gene TRBJ2-2; 9 positions match TRBD1. The CDR3 runs to 15 residues. V shed 2 bases, J shed 5 bases, and the junction held 3 bases outside the gene matches. CDR1 LNHDA and CDR2 SQIVND come from the germline V gene (reference sequence). CDR3 in amino acids: CASSIRTGATGELFF. The CDR3 nucleotides read TGTGCCAGTAGTATACGGACAGGGGCGACCGGGGAGCTGTTTTTT.

This clone was detected a few times. This chain uses TRBV30 with TRBJ2-7; 8 nucleotides line up with TRBD1. Trimming took 0 bases from V and 6 from J; bases not matched to a gene: 7. Per the germline V gene, CDR1 is GTSNPN and CDR2 is SVGIG (reference sequence). The CDR3 has 14 residues. This chain's CDR3 is CAWSVRQGAFEQYF. The CDR3 DNA is TGTGCCTGGAGTGTGAGGCAGGGGGCGTTCGAGCAGTACTTC.

The V gene is TRBV30, the J gene TRBJ1-5, with a possible D match to TRBD1 (5 bases). The CDR3 runs 13 residues. Trimming took 1 base from V and 6 from J, leaving 10 bases between them. CDR1 GTSNPN and CDR2 SVGIG come from the germline V gene (reference sequence). The CDR3 loop reads CAWSGGGGQPQHF. CDR3 DNA: TGTGCCTGGAGTGGGGGGGGAGGTCAGCCCCAGCATTTT.

The chain links TRBV6-4 to TRBJ2-3; maybe TRBD2 (5 bases). The CDR3 covers 15 residues. The V gene lost 4 bases and the J gene lost 0 bases, with 11 bases spanning the gap. The germline gives CDR1 MRHNA, CDR2 SNTAGT. CDR3 protein: CASSVEGVSTDTQYF. CDR3 DNA: TGTGCCAGCAGTGTCGAGGGTGTAAGCACAGATACGCAGTATTTT.

This chain joins TRBV5-1 and TRBJ1-1; no reliable D call. The CDR3 totals 13 residues. Germline V gene lookup returns CDR1 SGHRS and CDR2 YFSETQ. With 7 bases removed from V and 0 bases from J, the gap between germline ends came to 10 bases. CDR3 in amino acids: CASRPALNTEAFF. CDR3 nucleotide sequence: TGCGCCAGCCGGCCGGCCCTGAACACTGAAGCTTTCTTT.

This clone occurred a few times. The chain has TRBV3-1 (or the pseudogene TRBV3-2) and TRBJ2-5; D is unclear. V was cut by 0 bases and J by 10 bases, with 6 bases left in between. There are 11 residues in the CDR3. Germline CDR1 LGHDT, CDR2 YNNKEL (reference sequence). CDR3 sequence reads: CASSQESFQYF. DNA for the CDR3: TGTGCCAGCAGCCAAGAATCCTTCCAGTACTTC.

This clone was found a few times. V and J are TRBV2 and TRBJ2-7; 13 bases align to TRBD2. After removal of 2 bases from V and 9 bases from J, the junction contained 7 bases not matched to a gene. The germline V gene has CDR1 SNHLY and CDR2 FYNNEI. This CDR3 is 15 amino acids long. The CDR3 sequence: CASSERLAGGVGQYF. CDR3 DNA: TGTGCCAGCAGTGAAAGACTAGCGGGAGGAGTAGGGCAGTACTTC.

The chain recombines TRBV30 with TRBJ2-3, with 8 nucleotides matching TRBD2. CDR3 length equals 14 residues. V shed 4 bases, J shed 2 bases, and the junction held 5 bases outside the gene matches. Germline CDR1 GTSNPN, CDR2 SVGIG (reference sequence). The chain's CDR3 is CAWNQRGHTDTQYF. In DNA form, the CDR3 reads TGTGCCTGGAACCAGCGGGGGCACACAGATACGCAGTATTTT. The entire variable domain, with the rest obtained from reference TRBV30 and TRBJ2-3, is as follows: SQTIHQWPATLVQPVGSPLSLECTVEGTSNPNLYWYRQAAGRGLQLLFYSVGIGQISSEVPQNLSASRPQDRQFILSSKKLLLSDSGFYLCAWNQRGHTDTQYFGPGTRLTVL.

The chain has TRBV9 and TRBJ2-5; D not resolved. Germline CDR1 is SGDLS and CDR2 is YYNGEE. V was trimmed by 1 base and J by 1 base, leaving 8 bases between them. The CDR3 is 14 residues long. CDR3 residues: CASSVSGSQETQYF. The CDR3, as DNA: TGTGCCAGCAGCGTATCCGGTAGCCAAGAGACCCAGTACTTC.

V usage is TRBV11-3 and J usage is TRBJ1-1, with 9 bases lining up with TRBD1. CDR3 length: 16 amino acids. V dropped 5 bases and J dropped 10; count of bases not matched to a gene: 17. Germline CDR1 and CDR2: SGHNT and YENEEA. The CDR3 loop is CASSLGGTGSSLPAFF. The CDR3 bases are TGTGCCAGCAGCCTGGGTGGGACAGGGTCGAGTCTTCCAGCTTTCTTT.

The chain has TRBV10-3 and TRBJ2-7; 8 bases are shared with TRBD2. The germline V gene encodes CDR1 ENHRY and CDR2 SYGVKD. The V and J ends lost 2 bases and 4 bases, in that order; junction bases with no gene match: 7. The CDR3 length is 15 residues. The CDR3 spells CAISEPGRGGYEQYF. CDR3 sequence (DNA): TGTGCCATCAGTGAGCCCGGGAGGGGCGGTTACGAGCAGTACTTC.

The V call is TRBV7-8, the J call TRBJ2-5; 7 bases align to TRBD1. The CDR3 is made up of 13 amino acids. V was pared by 5 bases and J by 1 base, with 1 base of the junction left unmatched. Germline loops: CDR1 SGHVS, CDR2 FQNEAQ. In DNA, the CDR3 is TGTGCCAGCAGCCGGGACAGCCAAGAGACCCAGTACTTC. As protein: CASSRDSQETQYF.

V and J are TRBV6-5 and TRBJ2-4; D remains ambiguous. Germline loops: CDR1 MNHEY, CDR2 SVGAGI. The CDR3 extends over 13 amino acids. Trimming removed 8 bases from V and 0 bases from J, with 8 bases in between. CDR3 DNA sequence: TGTGCCAGCGATTTTTCAGCCAAAAACATTCAGTACTTC. Its translation is CASDFSAKNIQYF.

This clone appeared a single time. The rearrangement joins TRBV2 to TRBJ2-2; possibly TRBD1 for D (6 bases). The CDR3 extends over 12 amino acids. The ends were cut back, 7 bases at V and 6 bases at J, with 9 bases in the middle. Per the germline V gene, CDR1 is SNHLY and CDR2 is FYNNEI. In nucleotides, the CDR3 is TGTGCCAGCACAGGGGTCCCCGGGGAGCTGTTTTTT. Encoded protein: CASTGVPGELFF. The full variable domain, with the rest looked up from reference TRBV2 and TRBJ2-2, is EPEVTQTPSHQVTQMGQEVILRCVPISNHLYFYWYRQILGQKVEFLVSFYNNEISEKSEIFDDQFSVERPDGSNFTLKIRSTKLEDSAMYFCASTGVPGELFFGEGSRLTVL.

The genes are TRBV5-1 and TRBJ2-4, with D possibly matching TRBD1 (5 bases). The CDR3 consists of 14 residues. Germline CDR1 and CDR2: SGHRS and YFSETQ. V was clipped by 7 bases and J by 8 bases, with 19 bases between them. The CDR3 is CASRPGLVTHIQYF. The DNA for the CDR3 is TGCGCCAGCCGCCCAGGGCTAGTTACCCACATTCAGTACTTC. Using reference TRBV5-1 and TRBJ2-4 for the parts outside the CDR3, the full variable domain is KAGVTQTPRYLIKTRGQQVTLSCSPISGHRSVSWYQQTPGQGLQFLFEYFSETQRNKGNFPGRFSGRQFSNSRSEMNVSTLELGDSALYLCASRPGLVTHIQYFGAGTRLSVL.

The chain employs TRBV5-1 and TRBJ2-3; possibly TRBD1 for D (5 bases). The germline CDR1 and CDR2 sequences are SGHRS and YFSETQ. V was pared by 3 bases and J by 1 base, with 12 bases between. The CDR3 runs 15 residues. The CDR3, as DNA: TGCGCCAGCAGCTCTCAGGGCAGGGGCACAGATACGCAGTATTTT. Protein: CASSSQGRGTDTQYF.

The chain combines TRBV18 with TRBJ2-1; TRBD2 matches at 12 bases. CDR1 and CDR2 (germline): KGHSH, LQKENI. The CDR3 contains 15 residues. Germline trimming cut 4 bases from V and 4 bases from J; bases unmatched to any gene: 2. The CDR3 DNA reads as TGTGCCAGCTCACTCCTAGCGGGAGGGTACAATGAGCAGTTCTTC. Residues: CASSLLAGGYNEQFF.

This clone was detected only once. J is TRBJ1-1 and V is TRBV11-2; TRBD1 is a possible D gene (6 bases). Germline V lookup: CDR1 SGHAT, CDR2 FQNNGV. This CDR3 contains 16 residues. Between the trimmed V and J ends, which lost 4 bases and 5 bases, there was a span of 20 bases. The CDR3 region has the DNA TGTGCCAGCAGCTGGAATACCGGGACATTAAGTACTGAAGCTTTCTTT. The encoded protein is CASSWNTGTLSTEAFF.